This T cell receptor (beta chain) derives from a study of CD8 T cells in ankylosing spondylitis. This clonotype has ten or more counts. TCRdb reprocessed the 5' RACE reads with MiXCR, giving one entry per CDR3 protein. The sample holds about 130,000 distinct CDR3 sequences, over 6% seen once. This CDR3 is 17 amino acids long. CDR1 is SGHNT, CDR2 YYREEE, per germline (reference sequence). The source of this sequence is a male donor with ankylosing spondylitis or in good health (not recorded which). This sequence joins TRBV5-4 and TRBJ2-2; D might be TRBD1 or TRBD2, each matching 7 bases. The material sequenced was blood, either unsorted or a sorted T cell fraction (not recorded which). The CDR3 DNA reads TGTGCAACCAGCAGGGGGGGGACACTTACGAACACCGGGGAGCTGTTTTTT. Translating it yields CATSRGGTLTNTGELFF. Variable domain in full (rest from reference TRBV5-4 and TRBJ2-2): ETGVTQSPTHLIKTRGQQVTLRCSSQSGHNTVSWYQQALGQGPQFIFQYYREEENGRGNFPPRFSGLQFPNYSSELNVNALELDDSALYLCATSRGGTLTNTGELFFGEGSRLTVL.